This T cell receptor beta chain originates from a study of blood T cell repertoires in COVID-19. Study in general: Researchers got acute and convalescent COVID-19 samples from the United States, Italy and Spain. PBMCs, B-cell-depleted T cells, or T cells were the source of the cDNA or gDNA that made up the material.

Germline-derived CDR1 and CDR2 are MNHEY and SMNVEV (reference sequence). CDR3 length: 15 amino acids. V gave up 3 bases and J gave up 3 bases; unmatched junction bases: 4. Seattle researchers signed up patients amid active infection and tracked them longitudinally. Authors' methods: Amplification of reference gene primers was used by the study to estimate nucleated cell counts. Assay used: immunoSEQ multiplex PCR; TCRdb lists only in-frame clones, some missing. V, J and clone size reflect that table, while D and trimming were determined from the DNA. The sample lists 200,000 to 300,000 clones, around 92% occurring once.

This receptor was identified in a person aged 18 to 30 with COVID-19, enrolled during active disease. The chain joins TRBV27 to TRBJ2-1; 8 bases are shared with TRBD2. Sequencing was performed on peripheral blood. In nucleotides, the CDR3 is TGTGCCAGCAGTTTCGCACTAGCGGACTACAATGAGCAGTTCTTC. Translated, it gives CASSFALADYNEQFF.